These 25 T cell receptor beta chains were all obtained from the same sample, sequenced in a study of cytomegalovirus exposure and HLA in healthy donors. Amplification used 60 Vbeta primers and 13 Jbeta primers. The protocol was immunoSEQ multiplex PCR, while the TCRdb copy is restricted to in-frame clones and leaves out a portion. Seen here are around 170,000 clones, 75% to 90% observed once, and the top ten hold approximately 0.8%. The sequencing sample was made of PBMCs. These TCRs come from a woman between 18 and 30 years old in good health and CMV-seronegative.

The CDR3 reads CASSLGTGAYGYTF. CDR3 bases: TGTGCCAGCAGTTTAGGGACAGGGGCTTATGGCTACACCTTC. This chain joins TRBV27 and TRBJ1-2; 10 bases agree with TRBD1. CDR1 and CDR2 (germline): MNHEY, SMNVEV (reference sequence). CDR3 size: 14 residues. Trimming removed 2 bases from V and 5 bases from J; junction bases left unmatched: 2.

The CDR3 DNA sequence: TGCAGTGCTAGGGGGGGGAACGAGCAGTACTTC. Protein sequence: CSARGGNEQYF. The J gene is TRBJ2-7, the V gene TRBV20-1, with 7 bases aligning to TRBD2. After removal of 3 bases from V and 5 bases from J, the junction contained 1 base not matched to a gene. The CDR3 totals 11 residues. Looked up from germline, CDR1 is DFQATT and CDR2 is SNEGSKA (reference sequence).

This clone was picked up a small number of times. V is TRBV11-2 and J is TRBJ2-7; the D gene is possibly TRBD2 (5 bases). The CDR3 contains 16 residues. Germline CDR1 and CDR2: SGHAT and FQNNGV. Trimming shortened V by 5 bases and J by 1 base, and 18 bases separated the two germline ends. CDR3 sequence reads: CASSPIRWERSYEQYF. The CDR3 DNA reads TGTGCCAGCAGCCCTATACGATGGGAGAGGTCCTACGAGCAGTACTTC.

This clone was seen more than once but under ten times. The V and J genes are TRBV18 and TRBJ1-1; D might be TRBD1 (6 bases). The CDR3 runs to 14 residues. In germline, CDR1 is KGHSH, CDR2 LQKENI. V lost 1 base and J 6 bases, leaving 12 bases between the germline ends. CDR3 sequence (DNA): TGTGCCAGCTCACCACAGGGGGGGGTCCCTGAAGCTTTCTTT. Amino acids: CASSPQGGVPEAFF.

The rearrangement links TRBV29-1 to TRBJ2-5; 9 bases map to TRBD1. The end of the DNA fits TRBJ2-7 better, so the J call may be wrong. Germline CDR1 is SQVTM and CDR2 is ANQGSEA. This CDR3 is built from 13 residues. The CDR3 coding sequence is TGCAGCGTTGAGGGACAGGGTCACTACGAGCAGTACTTC. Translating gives CSVEGQGHYEQYF.

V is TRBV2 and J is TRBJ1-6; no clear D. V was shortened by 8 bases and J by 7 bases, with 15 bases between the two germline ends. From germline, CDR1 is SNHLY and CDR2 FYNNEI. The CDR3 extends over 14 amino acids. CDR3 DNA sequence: TGTGCCAGCGGTCGTGAGGGCGCAAATTCACCCCTCCACTTT. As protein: CASGREGANSPLHF.

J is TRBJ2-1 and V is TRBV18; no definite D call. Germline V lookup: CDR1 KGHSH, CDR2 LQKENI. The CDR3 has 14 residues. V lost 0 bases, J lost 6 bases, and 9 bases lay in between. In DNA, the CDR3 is TGTGCCAGCTCACCACCGCCACAGACCAATGAGCAGTTCTTC. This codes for CASSPPPQTNEQFF.

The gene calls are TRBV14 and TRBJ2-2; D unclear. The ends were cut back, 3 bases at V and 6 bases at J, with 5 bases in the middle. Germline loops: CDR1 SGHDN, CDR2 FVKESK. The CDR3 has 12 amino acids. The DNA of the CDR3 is TGTGCCAGCAGCCACTCGGCCGGGGAGCTGTTTTTT. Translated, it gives CASSHSAGELFF.

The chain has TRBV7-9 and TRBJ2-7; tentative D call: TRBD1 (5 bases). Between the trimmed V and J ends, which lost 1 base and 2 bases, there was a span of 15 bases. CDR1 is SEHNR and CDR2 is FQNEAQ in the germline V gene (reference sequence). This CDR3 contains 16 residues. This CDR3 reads CASSLGNQGAPYEQYF. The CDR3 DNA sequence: TGTGCCAGCAGCTTAGGTAACCAAGGGGCCCCCTACGAGCAGTACTTC.

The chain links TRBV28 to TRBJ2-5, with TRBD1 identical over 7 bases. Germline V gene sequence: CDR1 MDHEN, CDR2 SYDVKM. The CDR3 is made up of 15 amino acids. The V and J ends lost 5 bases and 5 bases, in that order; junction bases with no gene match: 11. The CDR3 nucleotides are TGTGCCAGCAGTCCCCGAGACAGGGTTCAGGAGACCCAGTACTTC. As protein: CASSPRDRVQETQYF.

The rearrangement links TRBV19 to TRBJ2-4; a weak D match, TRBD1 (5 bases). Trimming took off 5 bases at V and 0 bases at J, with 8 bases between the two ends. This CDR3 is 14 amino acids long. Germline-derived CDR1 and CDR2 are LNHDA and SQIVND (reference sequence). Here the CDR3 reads CASSDSVAKNIQYF. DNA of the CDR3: TGTGCCAGTAGTGACAGCGTAGCCAAAAACATTCAGTACTTC.

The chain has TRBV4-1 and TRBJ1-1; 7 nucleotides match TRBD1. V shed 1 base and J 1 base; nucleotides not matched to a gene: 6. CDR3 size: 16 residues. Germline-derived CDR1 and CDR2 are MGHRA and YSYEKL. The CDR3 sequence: CASSQGVGTENTEAFF. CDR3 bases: TGCGCCAGCAGCCAAGGGGTGGGGACAGAGAACACTGAAGCTTTCTTT.

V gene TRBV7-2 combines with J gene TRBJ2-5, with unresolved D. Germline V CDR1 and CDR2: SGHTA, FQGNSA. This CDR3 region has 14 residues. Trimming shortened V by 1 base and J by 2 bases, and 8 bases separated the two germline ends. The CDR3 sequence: CASSLGAHQETQYF. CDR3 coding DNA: TGTGCCAGCAGCTTAGGAGCGCATCAAGAGACCCAGTACTTC.

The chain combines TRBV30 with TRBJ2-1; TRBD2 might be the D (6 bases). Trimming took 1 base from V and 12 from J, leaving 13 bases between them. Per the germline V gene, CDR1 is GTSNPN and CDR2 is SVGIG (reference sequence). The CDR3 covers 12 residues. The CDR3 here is CAWSGPRSGQFF. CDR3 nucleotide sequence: TGTGCCTGGAGTGGGCCCCGTAGCGGGCAGTTCTTC.

CDR3 sequence reads: CASSQGTGGSTNEKLFF. In DNA, the CDR3 is TGTGCCAGCAGCCAAGGGACAGGGGGAAGCACTAATGAAAAACTGTTTTTT. The rearrangement links TRBV4-2 to TRBJ1-4; TRBD1 aligns across 10 bases. With 1 base clipped from V and 2 bases from J, the junction kept 4 bases outside the gene matches. The germline gives CDR1 LGHNA, CDR2 YNFKEQ. The CDR3 extends over 17 amino acids.

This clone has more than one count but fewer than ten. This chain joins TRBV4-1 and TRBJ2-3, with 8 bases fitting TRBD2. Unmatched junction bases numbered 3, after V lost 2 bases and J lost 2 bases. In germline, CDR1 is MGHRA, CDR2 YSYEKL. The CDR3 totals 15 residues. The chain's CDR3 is CASSQSGGATDTQYF. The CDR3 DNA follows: TGCGCCAGCAGCCAAAGCGGGGGTGCCACAGATACGCAGTATTTT.

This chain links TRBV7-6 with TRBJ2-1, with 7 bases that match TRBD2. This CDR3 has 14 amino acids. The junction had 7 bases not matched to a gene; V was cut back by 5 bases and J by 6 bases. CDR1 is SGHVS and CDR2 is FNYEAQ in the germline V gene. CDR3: CASSPRGEGNEQFF. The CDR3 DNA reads TGTGCCAGCAGCCCCCGCGGGGAGGGCAATGAGCAGTTCTTC.

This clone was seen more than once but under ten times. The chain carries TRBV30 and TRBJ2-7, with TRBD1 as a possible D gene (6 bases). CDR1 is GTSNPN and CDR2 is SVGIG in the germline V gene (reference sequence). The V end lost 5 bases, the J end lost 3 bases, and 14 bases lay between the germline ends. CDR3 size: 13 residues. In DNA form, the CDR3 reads TGTGCCTGGCAAAGGACAGCGAGCTACGAGCAGTACTTC. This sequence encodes CAWQRTASYEQYF.

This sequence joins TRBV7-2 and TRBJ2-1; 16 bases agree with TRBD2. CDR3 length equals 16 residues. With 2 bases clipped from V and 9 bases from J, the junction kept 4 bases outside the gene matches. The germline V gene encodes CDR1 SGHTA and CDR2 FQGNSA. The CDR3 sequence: CASSLPGTSGRGEQFF. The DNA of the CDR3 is TGTGCCAGCAGCTTACCCGGGACTAGCGGGAGGGGTGAGCAGTTCTTC.

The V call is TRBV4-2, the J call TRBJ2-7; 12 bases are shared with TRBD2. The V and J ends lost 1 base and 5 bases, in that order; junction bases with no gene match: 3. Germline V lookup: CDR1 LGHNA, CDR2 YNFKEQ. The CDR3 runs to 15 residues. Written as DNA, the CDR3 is TGTGCCAGCAGCCAAGGACTAGCGGGGGCCCACGAGCAGTACTTC. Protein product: CASSQGLAGAHEQYF.

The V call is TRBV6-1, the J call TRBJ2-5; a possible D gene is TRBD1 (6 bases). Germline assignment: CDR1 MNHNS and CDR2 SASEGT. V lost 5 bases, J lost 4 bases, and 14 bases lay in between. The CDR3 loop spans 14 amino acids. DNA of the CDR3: TGTGCCAGCAGTTTCCGGGACAAAGGAGAGACCCAGTACTTC. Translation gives CASSFRDKGETQYF.

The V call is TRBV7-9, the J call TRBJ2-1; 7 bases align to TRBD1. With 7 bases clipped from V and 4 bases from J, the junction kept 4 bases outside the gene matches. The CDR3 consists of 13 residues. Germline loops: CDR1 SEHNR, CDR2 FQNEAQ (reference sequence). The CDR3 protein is CASNPGQYNEQFF. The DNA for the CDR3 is TGTGCCAGCAACCCGGGACAGTACAATGAGCAGTTCTTC.

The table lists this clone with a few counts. CDR3 nucleotide sequence: TGTGCCACGAAACCACAGGGGATGGGGTGGGGAGAGCAGTTCTTC. This sequence encodes CATKPQGMGWGEQFF. The chain uses TRBV6-5 and TRBJ2-1, with 7 bases matching TRBD1. The CDR3 runs 15 residues. The V gene's germline CDR1 is MNHEY and CDR2 SVGAGI. Trimming cost V 10 bases and J 10 bases; bases outside gene matches: 19.

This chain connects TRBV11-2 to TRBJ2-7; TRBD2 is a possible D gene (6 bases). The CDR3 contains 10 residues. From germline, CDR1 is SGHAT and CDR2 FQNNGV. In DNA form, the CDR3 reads TGTGTGTGCGGCGGGAACGAGCAGTACTTC. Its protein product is CVCGGNEQYF.

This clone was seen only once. The CDR3 region has the DNA TGTGCCATCAGTTCGGGACTAGCGGGAGAAGGGACCCAGTACTTC. Amino acid sequence: CAISSGLAGEGTQYF. The chain is built from TRBV10-3 and TRBJ2-5; 14 positions agree with TRBD2. The germline gives CDR1 ENHRY, CDR2 SYGVKD. J gave up 7 bases and V 5 bases, and 6 bases lay outside the gene matches. This CDR3 spans 15 amino acids.